The present T cell receptor (beta chain) was sequenced within a study of Tregs in tolerant kidney transplant recipients (dated by TCRdb to between 2018 and 2021). About the investigation overall: The study applied TCRbeta sequencing to find donor-specific regulatory T cells before combined kidney and bone marrow transplantation and then followed those same cells after transplant. Several methods of expanding Tregs specific for an allogeneic donor were compared by TCRbeta repertoire sequencing in 3 healthy controls.

Points the paper makes about the study in general: Biological reproducibility was not examined directly, but technical replication error appeared to be minimal. Because only a small number of patients were included, the study had limitations, and the results will need to be validated in larger populations as well as under other immunosuppression protocols. Expanding Tregs with activated donor B cells appeared to identify the most biologically relevant and donor-specific TCRbeta repertoire.

A word on this clone: What antigen it recognizes has not been identified. No quality values exist for individual bases; no much larger clone is one base distant.

Unstimulated Tregs (CD4+CD25+CD127-), CD4+ non-Tregs (CD4+CD25-), CD4 and CD8 cells were FACS-sorted from thawed PBMCs. Blood from healthy controls was obtained either as purchased buffy coats or from healthy volunteers. Healthy control blood was processed to PBMCs with a Ficoll density gradient and then cryopreserved, whereas patient PBMCs were collected both before and after transplant. V is clipped by 4 bases and J by 7 bases, and the sequence between their germline boundaries is 16 bases long. From a lookup of the germline V gene, CDR1 and CDR2 are SGHVS and FQNEAQ. Taken from cysteine to phenylalanine, the CDR3 has 15 residues. Only the CDR3 DNA is retained, 45 bases long and in frame from the first base. For TCRbeta CDR3 sequencing, genomic DNA was extracted from sorted cells using the QIAGEN DNeasy Blood and Tissue Kit. High-throughput TCRbeta CDR3 sequencing was carried out commercially through immunoSEQ, with PCR amplification with bias correction and internal controls included. The original pipeline was this. Unique productive TCRbeta sequences were defined by CDR3 nucleotide sequence when primers matched and otherwise by CDR3 amino acid sequence together with Vbeta and Jbeta genes. To correct for sorting error, sequences found in more than one sorted population at a frequency ratio of 2:1 or less were discarded, and the remaining shared sequences were assigned to the population with the higher frequency. Sequences were defined as donor-reactive when expanded at least 5-fold in CFSE-low cells versus unstimulated cells and present at a frequency of at least 0.01% in CFSE-low cells. Repertoire divergence was quantified by Jensen-Shannon divergence using the top 100 TCRbeta sequences ranked by frequency. For samples with multiple sequencing runs, sorting error was corrected separately for each run before the runs were pooled. In TCRdb, the immuneACCESS table is reduced to in-frame sequences with V and J assigned. These tables do not hold every clone; where another copy was compared, an unresolved V gene accounts for under half, and the others remain unexplained. The D gene and trimming were derived from the DNA, and the V and J assignments and clone size from that table. The sample has about 240,000 clones on record, approximately 83% of them singletons. Approximately 0.69% of the sample rests with the top ten.

Recombination linked TRBV7-8 to TRBJ2-2; no D gene can be assigned with confidence. The sequencing input was CD4+ T cells from blood. The TCR sequence derives from a human donor in good health. The CDR3 corresponds to CASSSPFRMGGELFF. The DNA sequence is TGTGCCAGCAGCTCCCCTTTCCGCATGGGCGGGGAGCTGTTTTTT.